In its sample, the clone carrying this T cell receptor (beta chain) was seen many times. Its antigen is still unknown. The trim removed 2 bases at V and 6 bases at J, leaving 9 bases unmatched. The CDR3 consists of 16 residues. Germline V gene sequence: CDR1 LGHNA, CDR2 YSLEER. The entry originates in a study of T cells after yellow fever vaccination. About the research overall: Low-cell-number fractions underwent preparation using SMART-Seq v4 Ultra Low Input.

Study-level findings and limits: FACS-sorted repertoires could harbor abundant contaminating bulk-population clonotypes. At under 97% for CD4 and approximately 89% for CD8, most primary-vaccination clones showed up again after the booster.

Production of TCR cDNA was by 5'RACE template switching, which also added a universal primer site and UMIs. From the 5' RACE reads, TCRdb called clonotypes with MiXCR, one entry per CDR3 protein. Found here are hundreds of thousands of distinct CDR3 sequences, approximately 3.9% of them singletons; the top ten hold about 25%. The TCR comes from a man aged 18 to 35 who received the YFV17D yellow fever vaccine. The gene calls are TRBV4-3 and TRBJ2-3; 9 nucleotides line up with TRBD2. The sample in question was PBMCs, obtained on the day of the yellow fever booster vaccination. The CDR3 sequence: CASSQNSGGLPDTQYF. The CDR3 DNA sequence: TGCGCCAGCAGCCAAAACAGCGGGGGGCTCCCGGATACGCAGTATTTT.